The present entry profiles one T cell receptor beta chain with its context. As yet, its antigen is unknown. The data are from a study of T cell repertoires in ileal Crohn's disease. Study results and caveats: High-frequency clones were more common in sorted CD8 than CD4 cells. Clonality above 26.8% at surgery always came with endoscopic recurrence.

Repertoires were generated with immunoSEQ multiplex PCR, while TCRdb's copy carries only in-frame clones and drops some. The profile shows about 8,400 clones, around 81% of them singletons. Germline V gives CDR1 SEHNR, CDR2 FQNEAQ (reference sequence). CDR3 length equals 15 residues. V lost 1 base to trimming and J lost 4 bases, with 13 bases between them. Specimen: ileal tissue. The V call is TRBV7-9, the J call TRBJ1-2; D gene unclear. The TCR originated in an adult with Crohn's disease. DNA for the CDR3: TGTGCCAGCAGCTTAGAACTCGGTCGGAGCTATGGCTACACCTTC. It is translated as CASSLELGRSYGYTF.